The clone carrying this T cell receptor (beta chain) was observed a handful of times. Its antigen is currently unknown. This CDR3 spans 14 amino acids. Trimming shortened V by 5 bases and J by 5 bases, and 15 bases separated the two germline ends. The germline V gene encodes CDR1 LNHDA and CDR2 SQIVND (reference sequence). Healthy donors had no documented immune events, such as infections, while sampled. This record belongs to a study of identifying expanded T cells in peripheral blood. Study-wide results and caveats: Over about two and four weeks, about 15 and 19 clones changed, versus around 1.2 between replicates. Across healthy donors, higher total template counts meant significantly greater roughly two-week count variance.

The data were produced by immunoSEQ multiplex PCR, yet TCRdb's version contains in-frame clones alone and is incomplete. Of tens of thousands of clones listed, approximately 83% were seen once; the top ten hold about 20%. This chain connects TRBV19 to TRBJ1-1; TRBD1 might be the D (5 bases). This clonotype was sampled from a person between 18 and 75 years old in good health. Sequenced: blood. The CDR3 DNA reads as TGTGCCAGTAGTGCCCATCTTCAGGGAACTGAAGCTTTCTTT. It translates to CASSAHLQGTEAFF.